Reported below is one TCR beta chain. The trim removed 5 bases at V and 4 bases at J, leaving 14 bases unmatched. CDR3 length equals 16 residues. The germline gives CDR1 SEHNR, CDR2 FQNEAQ (reference sequence). The sample belongs to a study of blood T cell repertoires in COVID-19. As for the study in general: Some COVID-19 samples were acute and others convalescent; all came from the United States, Italy and Spain. PBMCs, B-cell-depleted T cells, or T cells were the source of the cDNA or gDNA that made up the material.

Under the authors' procedure: Estimation of nucleated cell counts was performed using reference gene primer amplification. Only in-frame clones appear in the TCRdb table, and some are missing; sequencing was by immunoSEQ multiplex PCR. V, J and clone size reflect that table, while D and trimming were determined from the DNA. The repertoire holds roughly 380,000 clones, more than 65% seen once, with roughly 1.2% in the top ten. This clonotype originated in a human donor with acute or convalescent COVID-19. The donor label of this sample is uncertain. The chain is built from TRBV7-9 and TRBJ2-7; 7 bases are a match to TRBD2. The material sequenced was peripheral blood. Written as DNA, the CDR3 is TGTGCCAGCAGCCTAGTAGAAAGGGGACTAATGTACGAGCAGTACTTC. Its translation: CASSLVERGLMYEQYF.